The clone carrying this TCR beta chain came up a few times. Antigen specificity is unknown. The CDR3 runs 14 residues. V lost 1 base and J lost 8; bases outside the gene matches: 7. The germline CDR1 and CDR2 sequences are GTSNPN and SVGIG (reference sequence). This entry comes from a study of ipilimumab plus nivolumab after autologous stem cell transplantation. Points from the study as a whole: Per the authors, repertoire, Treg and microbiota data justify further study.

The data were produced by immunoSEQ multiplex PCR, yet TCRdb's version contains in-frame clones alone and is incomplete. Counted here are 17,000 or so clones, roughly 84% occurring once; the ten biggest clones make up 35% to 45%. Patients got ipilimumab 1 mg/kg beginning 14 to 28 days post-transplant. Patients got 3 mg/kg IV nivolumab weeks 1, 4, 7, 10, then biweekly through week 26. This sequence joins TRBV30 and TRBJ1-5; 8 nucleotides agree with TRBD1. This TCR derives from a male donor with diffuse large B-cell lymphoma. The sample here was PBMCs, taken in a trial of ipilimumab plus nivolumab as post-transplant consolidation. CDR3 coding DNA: TGTGCCTGGAGTGGCGGACAGGGTCGGAAGCCCCAGCATTTT. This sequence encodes CAWSGGQGRKPQHF.